One sample yielded the 11 T cell receptor beta chains listed below, sequenced in a study of blood T cells in healthy people across ages. A second PCR of about 6 to 11 cycles used a sample-barcoded 5' primer and a J-beta primer mix. In TCRdb, the 5' RACE reads were re-called with MiXCR into one record per CDR3 protein. Here the sample spans 700,000 or so distinct CDR3 sequences, 22% being singletons. Sequenced: blood. These receptors were collected from a man between 65 and 85 years old in good health.

V and J are TRBV5-1 and TRBJ2-1; the match to TRBD1 covers 7 bases. Gene TRBJ2-7 matches the end of the DNA better, so the J call may be wrong. Germline-derived CDR1 and CDR2 are SGHRS and YFSETQ. This CDR3 has 14 amino acids. The CDR3 DNA reads TGCGCCAGCGCCCTTGGGGACAGCGGTTACGAGCAGTACTTC. Translated: CASALGDSGYEQYF.

This clonotype was picked up a small number of times. The chain carries TRBV20-1 and TRBJ1-4; 8 nucleotides match TRBD1. Trimming at V came to 1 base and at J to 7 bases, leaving 2 bases not matched to a gene. The CDR3 spans 13 residues. Germline-derived CDR1 and CDR2 are DFQATT and SNEGSKA (reference sequence). As DNA, the CDR3 is TGCAGTGCTAGAGGACAGGGGTCTGAAAAACTGTTTTTT. Amino acid sequence: CSARGQGSEKLFF.

This clonotype has a count of ten or more. The chain combines TRBV12-3 or TRBV12-4 with TRBJ2-3, with a weak D call TRBD1 (5 bases). The CDR3 consists of 15 residues. The V end lost 6 bases, the J end lost 4 bases, and 17 bases lay between the germline ends. The CDR3 loop is CASRSSGIFADTQYF. The CDR3 DNA reads TGTGCCAGCAGATCTTCAGGGATTTTTGCAGATACGCAGTATTTT.

V usage is TRBV6-6 and J usage is TRBJ2-7; tentatively, D is TRBD1 or TRBD2 (5 bases each). Germline CDR1 reads MNHNY; CDR2 reads SVGAGI (reference sequence). The CDR3 has 14 amino acids. The V end lost 2 bases, the J end lost 4 bases, and 12 bases lay between the germline ends. CDR3 protein: CASSYPGTEYEQYF. CDR3 nucleotide sequence: TGTGCCAGCAGTTACCCCGGGACCGAGTACGAGCAGTACTTC.

A note on this clonotype: One end of the junction fails to match germline, which may point to a read error. The chain carries TRBV7-3 and TRBJ2-3; TRBD2 is a possible D gene (6 bases). The CDR3 sequence is 13 residues long. Looked up from germline, CDR1 is SGHTA and CDR2 is FQGTGA. CDR3 sequence reads: CAGSLREADTQYF. In DNA, the CDR3 is TGTGCCGGCAGCTTAAGGGAGGCAGATACGCAGTATTTT.

CDR3 residues: CASSPYSGQVTSYEQYV. CDR3 nucleotides: TGTGCCAGCAGTCCTTACTCGGGACAGGTGACCTCCTACGAGCAGTACGTC. The chain recombines TRBV27 with TRBJ2-5, with 8 bases aligning to TRBD1. TRBJ2-7 matches the DNA end more closely, so the J call is doubtful. The CDR3 sequence is 17 residues long. Germline V CDR1 and CDR2: MNHEY, SMNVEV (reference sequence).

This clonotype was recorded a few times. The chain uses TRBV3-1 and TRBJ2-7; 9 nucleotides agree with TRBD2. CDR3 length: 16 amino acids. Germline values: CDR1 LGHDT, CDR2 YNNKEL (reference sequence). J gave up 5 bases and V 3 bases, and 11 bases lay outside the gene matches. CDR3 in DNA: TGTGCCAGCAGCCACCATCTAGCGGGGATATCCCACGAGCAGTACTTC. Amino acids: CASSHHLAGISHEQYF.

The chain employs TRBV7-9 and TRBJ2-7, with D perhaps matching TRBD1 (6 bases). The tail of the sequence fits TRBJ2-1 better, so the J call may be wrong. In germline, CDR1 is SEHNR, CDR2 FQNEAQ (reference sequence). The CDR3 spans 14 residues. The CDR3 coding sequence is TGTGCCAGCAGCTTAGACAGAACGAGGGGGGAGCAGTTCTTC. This translates into CASSLDRTRGEQFF.

The chain joins TRBV27 to TRBJ2-5, with D hard to call. The CDR3 extends over 13 amino acids. Germline loops: CDR1 MNHEY, CDR2 SMNVEV (reference sequence). V gave up 8 bases and J gave up 5 bases, with 15 bases separating them. CDR3 sequence: CASQGLGMETQYF. As DNA, the CDR3 is TGTGCCAGCCAAGGGCTAGGGATGGAGACCCAGTACTTC.

Note on this clonotype: Its ends do not fully match the called genes, so a read error is possible. The V and J genes are TRBV11-2 and TRBJ2-7; TRBD1 matches at 8 bases. In germline, CDR1 is SGHAT, CDR2 FQNNGV. This CDR3 has 14 amino acids. For the CDR3, the DNA is TGTGCCGGCAGAATAGGGACAGGCGCCCACGAGCAGTACTTC. Encoded protein: CAGRIGTGAHEQYF.

A few counts support this clonotype. The V gene is TRBV7-6, the J gene TRBJ2-2; D remains ambiguous. Per germline, CDR1 SGHVS and CDR2 FNYEAQ. Deletions cut 5 bases from V and 1 base from J, with 14 bases between. The CDR3 extends over 16 amino acids. CDR3 nucleotide sequence: TGTGCCAGCAGCCCTTCTGGTATGAGGAACACCGGGGAGCTGTTTTTT. Its protein is CASSPSGMRNTGELFF.